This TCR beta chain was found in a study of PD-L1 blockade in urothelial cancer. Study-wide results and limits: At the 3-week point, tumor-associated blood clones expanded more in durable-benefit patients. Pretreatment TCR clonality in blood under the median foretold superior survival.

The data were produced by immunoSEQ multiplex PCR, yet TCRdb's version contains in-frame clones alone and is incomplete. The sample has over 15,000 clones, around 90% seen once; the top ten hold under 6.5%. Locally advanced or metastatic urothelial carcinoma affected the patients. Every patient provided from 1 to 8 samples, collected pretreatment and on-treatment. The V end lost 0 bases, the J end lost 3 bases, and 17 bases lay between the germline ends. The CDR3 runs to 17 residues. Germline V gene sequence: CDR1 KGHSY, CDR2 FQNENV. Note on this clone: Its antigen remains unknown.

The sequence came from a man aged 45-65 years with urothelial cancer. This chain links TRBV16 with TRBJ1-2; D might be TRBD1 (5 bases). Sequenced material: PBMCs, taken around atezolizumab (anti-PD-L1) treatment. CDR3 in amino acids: CASSQSTYGARDYGYTF. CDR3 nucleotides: TGTGCCAGCAGCCAATCGACCTATGGTGCCAGGGACTATGGCTACACCTTC.